This is a list of T cell receptor beta chains from one sample in a study of blood T cell repertoires in COVID-19. Only in-frame clones appear in the TCRdb table, and some are missing; sequencing was by immunoSEQ multiplex PCR. In the table there are 190,000 or so clones, around nine tenths of which are singletons. The sample comprised peripheral blood. The receptors come from a man aged 55 to 70 who had recovered from COVID-19. The conserved cysteine and the conserved F or W are not part of the CDR3 here.

j_gene: TRBJ1-1; v_gene: TRBV3-1/TRBV3-2; CDR3aa: ASTGNTEAF
j_gene: TRBJ2-2; v_gene: TRBV3-1/TRBV3-2; CDR3aa: ASSHRLGLGELF
j_gene: TRBJ1-5; v_gene: TRBV2; CDR3aa: ASWGGPNQPQH
j_gene: TRBJ2-7; v_gene: TRBV5-8; CDR3aa: ASSLVGTYEQY
j_gene: TRBJ1-3; v_gene: TRBV29-1; CDR3aa: SVVMDRTSSGNTIY
j_gene: TRBJ2-1; v_gene: TRBV9; CDR3aa: ASSVVGSGNEQF
j_gene: TRBJ2-3; v_gene: TRBV3-1/TRBV3-2; CDR3aa: ASRLAGAPDTQY
j_gene: TRBJ2-2; v_gene: TRBV12-3/TRBV12-4; CDR3aa: ASRYRGTGELF
j_gene: TRBJ1-2; v_gene: TRBV20-1; CDR3aa: LGGGPSGYT
j_gene: TRBJ1-3; v_gene: TRBV7-2; CDR3aa: ASSLVQGSGNTIY
j_gene: TRBJ1-2; v_gene: TRBV5-4; CDR3aa: ASSERTGGFTNYGYT
j_gene: TRBJ1-4; v_gene: TRBV27; CDR3aa: ASSGAGYEKLF
j_gene: TRBJ1-4; v_gene: TRBV5-1; CDR3aa: ASRQRGGTGNEKLF
j_gene: TRBJ1-3; v_gene: TRBV14; CDR3aa: ASRSQGSGNTIY
j_gene: TRBJ2-1; v_gene: TRBV15; CDR3aa: ATDPGQGNEQF
j_gene: TRBJ2-6; v_gene: TRBV19; CDR3aa: ASSTETVSGANVLT
j_gene: TRBJ2-7; v_gene: TRBV9; CDR3aa: ASSPRLAGPSGEQY
j_gene: TRBJ2-5; v_gene: TRBV3-1/TRBV3-2; CDR3aa: ASSQVVAGGGETQY
j_gene: TRBJ1-1; v_gene: TRBV7-2; CDR3aa: ASSLRRDTNTEAF
j_gene: TRBJ2-1; v_gene: TRBV7-6; CDR3aa: ASSLAGSAYNEQF
j_gene: TRBJ1-5; v_gene: TRBV19; CDR3aa: ASSIGQGGQPQH
j_gene: TRBJ2-7; v_gene: TRBV5-1; CDR3aa: ASSPSGTPQAYEQY
j_gene: TRBJ1-4; v_gene: TRBV7-6; CDR3aa: ASSQLSGGAAEKLF
j_gene: TRBJ1-5; v_gene: TRBV6-6; CDR3aa: ASSYGLGMPQH
j_gene: TRBJ1-2; v_gene: TRBV6-2/TRBV6-3; CDR3aa: ASSTVPRTGTFGYT
j_gene: TRBJ2-2; v_gene: TRBV7-3; CDR3aa: ASSLKGRLAENTGELF
j_gene: TRBJ1-4; v_gene: TRBV13; CDR3aa: ASSSPGGKLF
j_gene: TRBJ1-4; v_gene: TRBV7-6; CDR3aa: ASSAGTSTNEKLF
j_gene: TRBJ1-2; v_gene: TRBV5-5; CDR3aa: ASSLGDRVLGYT
j_gene: TRBJ2-5; v_gene: TRBV28; CDR3aa: ASSHSGRQETQY
j_gene: TRBJ1-6; v_gene: TRBV4-3; CDR3aa: ASSQNQDSPLH
j_gene: TRBJ1-2; v_gene: TRBV12-3/TRBV12-4; CDR3aa: ASSLFGGGYT
j_gene: TRBJ2-2; v_gene: TRBV24-1; CDR3aa: ATRPSGNTGELF
j_gene: TRBJ1-1; v_gene: TRBV30; CDR3aa: AWSGEQVFGGFMNTEAF
j_gene: TRBJ2-7; v_gene: TRBV7-2; CDR3aa: ASSLHPGQGYEQY
j_gene: TRBJ2-1; v_gene: TRBV24-1; CDR3aa: ATSDLLGHEQF
j_gene: TRBJ1-4; v_gene: TRBV4-3; CDR3aa: ASSQGAVLRVANEKLF
j_gene: TRBJ1-1; v_gene: TRBV30; CDR3aa: AWSGNRDTEAF
j_gene: TRBJ2-4; v_gene: TRBV12-3/TRBV12-4; CDR3aa: ASRPGTGDIQY
j_gene: TRBJ1-5; v_gene: TRBV11-2; CDR3aa: ASSPGHGVGSSNQPQH
j_gene: TRBJ1-5; v_gene: TRBV19; CDR3aa: ASSRDRARQPQH
j_gene: TRBJ2-7; v_gene: TRBV5-4; CDR3aa: ASSGGFDEQY
j_gene: TRBJ2-1; v_gene: TRBV7-2; CDR3aa: ASSLSPNRGFSYNEQF
j_gene: TRBJ2-2; v_gene: TRBV5-1; CDR3aa: ASSLVPREGFPGELF
j_gene: TRBJ2-1; v_gene: TRBV9; CDR3aa: ASSAGQGQRDEQF
j_gene: TRBJ2-7; v_gene: TRBV7-3; CDR3aa: ASSLEADGEQY